These 25 T cell receptor beta chains were all obtained from the same sample, sequenced in a study of T cell responses to AZD1222 COVID-19 vaccine (dated by TCRdb to the early 2020s). Sample time point, as interpreted from the label and publication: baseline before first vaccination. Libraries were prepared through the immunoSEQ multiplex PCR assay. TCRdb re-hosts the immuneACCESS table, in-frame sequences only. Its copies lack some clones; in the studies checked, an unresolved V gene accounts for under half of them, and the cause for the rest is not known. In this sample the table shows about 150,000 clones, approximately 85% of which occur a single time. The ten largest clones take up around 8% of the sample. The sample consisted of peripheral blood, taken on day 0 of AZD1222 vaccination. Every receptor here comes from an adult in good health.

The chain is built from TRBV7-2 and TRBJ2-2; a weak D match, TRBD2 (7 bases). Germline V gene sequence: CDR1 SGHTA, CDR2 FQGNSA. This CDR3 has 16 amino acids. V was clipped by 3 bases and J by 2 bases, with 13 bases between them. CDR3 in amino acids: CASSFLPGGNTGELFF. The CDR3 DNA reads TGTGCCAGCAGCTTTCTTCCGGGGGGCAACACCGGGGAGCTGTTTTTT.

The chain uses TRBV7-9 and TRBJ2-7, with a weak D call TRBD1 (6 bases). This CDR3 comprises 17 residues. V was clipped by 1 base and J by 1 base, with 17 bases between them. CDR1 is SEHNR, CDR2 FQNEAQ, per germline (reference sequence). The chain's CDR3 is CASSLGAGEPSSYEQYF. CDR3 DNA: TGTGCCAGCAGCTTAGGGGCAGGGGAGCCCTCTTCCTACGAGCAGTACTTC.

The chain carries TRBV10-2 and TRBJ2-7, with 7 bases that match TRBD1. The CDR3 covers 14 residues. CDR1 and CDR2 from the germline V gene are WSHSY and SAAADI. The trim removed 4 bases at V and 2 bases at J, leaving 5 bases unmatched. The CDR3, as DNA: TGCGCCAGCAGTGTGGGGGACAGCGCCTACGAGCAGTACTTC. Its translation is CASSVGDSAYEQYF.

The rearrangement links TRBV9 to TRBJ1-1; D not certain. CDR1 and CDR2 from the germline V gene are SGDLS and YYNGEE. There are 13 residues in the CDR3. V was clipped by 1 base and J by 2 bases, with 6 bases between them. The CDR3 coding sequence is TGTGCCAGCAGCGTACAGAGTAACACTGAAGCTTTCTTT. It encodes CASSVQSNTEAFF.

The chain combines TRBV5-1 with TRBJ1-1, with 10 bases fitting TRBD1. Germline values: CDR1 SGHRS, CDR2 YFSETQ. The V segment lost 4 bases and the J segment 4 bases; nucleotides outside the gene matches: 7. The CDR3 consists of 15 residues. This CDR3 is CASSQQGQGSTEAFF. The CDR3 nucleotides are TGCGCCAGCAGCCAACAGGGACAGGGGAGCACTGAAGCTTTCTTT. Drawing the rest from reference TRBV5-1 and TRBJ1-1, the complete variable domain is KAGVTQTPRYLIKTRGQQVTLSCSPISGHRSVSWYQQTPGQGLQFLFEYFSETQRNKGNFPGRFSGRQFSNSRSEMNVSTLELGDSALYLCASSQQGQGSTEAFFGQGTRLTVV.

This clone was recorded at least ten times. V is TRBV2 and J is TRBJ1-1; TRBD1 is a possible D gene (6 bases). CDR1 SNHLY and CDR2 FYNNEI come from the germline V gene. Trimming cost V 3 bases and J 2 bases, with 7 bases left between them. The CDR3 length is 13 residues. The DNA for the CDR3 is TGTGCCAGCAGTGACAGGGGAAACACTGAAGCTTTCTTT. It translates to CASSDRGNTEAFF. Full variable domain (missing parts from reference TRBV2 and TRBJ1-1): EPEVTQTPSHQVTQMGQEVILRCVPISNHLYFYWYRQILGQKVEFLVSFYNNEISEKSEIFDDQFSVERPDGSNFTLKIRSTKLEDSAMYFCASSDRGNTEAFFGQGTRLTVV.

V is TRBV27 and J is TRBJ1-1, with D maybe TRBD1 (5 bases). From germline, CDR1 is MNHEY and CDR2 SMNVEV (reference sequence). This CDR3 contains 13 residues. V dropped 3 bases and J dropped 1 base, with 6 bases sitting between them. CDR3 region: CASSFRENTEAFF. As DNA, the CDR3 is TGTGCCAGCAGTTTCAGGGAGAACACTGAAGCTTTCTTT.

The chain employs TRBV18 and TRBJ2-1; D is undetermined. V shed 8 bases and J shed 0 bases, with 14 bases lying between them. CDR3 length: 15 residues. Germline V gene sequence: CDR1 KGHSH, CDR2 LQKENI. DNA of the CDR3: TGTGCCAGCGCAAGCCCCCCCCTCTCCTACAATGAGCAGTTCTTC. Residues: CASASPPLSYNEQFF. Supplemented by reference TRBV18 and TRBJ2-1, the full variable domain reads NAGVMQNPRHLVRRRGQEARLRCSPMKGHSHVYWYRQLPEEGLKFMVYLQKENIIDESGMPKERFSAEFPKEGPSILRIQQVVRGDSAAYFCASASPPLSYNEQFFGPGTRLTVL.

The chain couples TRBV25-1 to TRBJ1-1, with a weak D call TRBD1 (6 bases). This CDR3 contains 13 residues. Trimming cost V 7 bases and J 5 bases, with 14 bases left between them. Germline V lookup: CDR1 MGHDK, CDR2 SYGVNS. CDR3 amino acids: CASINGGGTEAFF. For the CDR3, the DNA is TGTGCCAGCATAAACGGAGGGGGTACTGAAGCTTTCTTT. Full variable domain (missing parts from reference TRBV25-1 and TRBJ1-1): EADIYQTPRYLVIGTGKKITLECSQTMGHDKMYWYQQDPGMELHLIHYSYGVNSTEKGDLSSESTVSRIRTEHFPLTLESARPSHTSQYLCASINGGGTEAFFGQGTRLTVV.

This clone is a singleton in its sample. The chain links TRBV20-1 to TRBJ1-2; 8 nucleotides agree with TRBD1. CDR1 and CDR2 from the germline V gene are DFQATT and SNEGSKA (reference sequence). The CDR3 is 11 residues long. The J segment lost 7 bases and the V segment lost 5 bases, leaving 3 bases of the junction unmatched. The CDR3 DNA follows: TGCAGTGCTGTGCAGGGGGCTGGCTACACCTTC. Its protein is CSAVQGAGYTF.

This sequence joins TRBV5-1 and TRBJ1-1, with 8 bases aligning to TRBD1. V lost 0 bases, J lost 5 bases, and 6 bases stayed unmatched. The CDR3 has 15 amino acids. Germline-derived CDR1 and CDR2 are SGHRS and YFSETQ. CDR3 in DNA: TGCGCCAGCAGCTTGGATCCAGGGGGCCTAACTGAAGCTTTCTTT. It yields the protein CASSLDPGGLTEAFF. Drawing the rest from reference TRBV5-1 and TRBJ1-1, the complete variable domain is KAGVTQTPRYLIKTRGQQVTLSCSPISGHRSVSWYQQTPGQGLQFLFEYFSETQRNKGNFPGRFSGRQFSNSRSEMNVSTLELGDSALYLCASSLDPGGLTEAFFGQGTRLTVV.

This chain joins TRBV3-1 (or the pseudogene TRBV3-2) and TRBJ1-2, with D unclear. The CDR3 is 12 amino acids. Germline CDR1 is LGHDT and CDR2 is YNNKEL (reference sequence). Trimming removed 1 base from V and 3 bases from J, with 3 bases in between. In DNA form, the CDR3 reads TGTGCCAGCAGCCAAGGGGACTATGGCTACACCTTC. Its protein is CASSQGDYGYTF.

V gene TRBV4-2 combines with J gene TRBJ1-4; D is possibly TRBD1 (6 bases). Germline V gene lookup returns CDR1 LGHNA and CDR2 YNFKEQ. This CDR3 contains 15 residues. Deletions cut 0 bases from V and 7 bases from J, with 12 bases between. CDR3 sequence reads: CASSQEGQGSEKLFF. For the CDR3, the DNA is TGTGCCAGCAGCCAAGAGGGGCAGGGGTCTGAAAAACTGTTTTTT.

CDR3 nucleotides: TGTGCCAGCAGCGTAGGGGGTCTTAATGAAAAACTGTTTTTT. Its protein product is CASSVGGLNEKLFF. This chain uses TRBV9 with TRBJ1-4; D is undetermined. Trimming stripped 0 bases from V and 4 bases from J, with 7 bases between. Germline V gene sequence: CDR1 SGDLS, CDR2 YYNGEE. This CDR3 region has 14 residues.

The V gene is TRBV3-1 (or the pseudogene TRBV3-2), the J gene TRBJ2-1; D might be TRBD2 (5 bases). The CDR3 totals 14 residues. Trimming took 2 bases from V and 4 from J, leaving 9 bases between them. CDR1 LGHDT and CDR2 YNNKEL come from the germline V gene (reference sequence). CDR3 protein: CASSQPGSYNEQFF. For the CDR3, the DNA is TGTGCCAGCAGCCAACCGGGGTCTTACAATGAGCAGTTCTTC.

This clone was counted a few times. This rearrangement joins TRBV2 to TRBJ2-5; 10 bases are a match to TRBD1. Per the germline V gene, CDR1 is SNHLY and CDR2 is FYNNEI. This CDR3 has 14 residues. Trimming took 7 bases from V and 5 from J; bases not matched to a gene: 7. CDR3 amino acids: CASTPGQGMETQYF. The CDR3 DNA reads TGTGCCAGCACTCCGGGACAGGGGATGGAGACCCAGTACTTC.

This clone was detected a few times. This chain uses TRBV19 with TRBJ1-4, with TRBD1 matching 8 bases. The CDR3 sequence is 16 residues long. Germline CDR1 LNHDA, CDR2 SQIVND (reference sequence). V lost 5 bases, J lost 7 bases, and 12 bases stayed unmatched. The CDR3 region is CASSFAGGSEGEKLFF. The DNA for the CDR3 is TGTGCCAGTAGTTTCGCAGGGGGCTCGGAGGGTGAAAAACTGTTTTTT. Looking up the rest from reference TRBV19 and TRBJ1-4 gives the full variable domain: DGGITQSPKYLFRKEGQNVTLSCEQNLNHDAMYWYRQDPGQGLRLIYYSQIVNDFQKGDIAEGYSVSREKKESFPLTVTSAQKNPTAFYLCASSFAGGSEGEKLFFGSGTQLSVL.

The CDR3 DNA follows: TGTGCCAGCAGTGATTGGGGCTATGGCTACACCTTC. Its protein product is CASSDWGYGYTF. The chain links TRBV2 to TRBJ1-2; D is unresolved. The CDR3 has 12 amino acids. Trimming left V 3 bases short and J 4 bases short, with 6 bases between. The germline V gene has CDR1 SNHLY and CDR2 FYNNEI.

This chain connects TRBV2 to TRBJ2-7, with 9 positions matching TRBD1. V was clipped by 8 bases and J by 5 bases; unmatched bases: 10. Germline V gene lookup returns CDR1 SNHLY and CDR2 FYNNEI. CDR3 length: 14 residues. CDR3 sequence: CASGGTGIPNEQYF. The CDR3 bases are TGTGCCAGCGGGGGGACAGGGATTCCCAACGAGCAGTACTTC.

The DNA of the CDR3 is TGTGCCAGCAGCGCTAGCGGTCTGAACACCGGGGAGCTGTTTTTT. Protein sequence: CASSASGLNTGELFF. V is TRBV9 and J is TRBJ2-2, with TRBD2 identical over 7 bases. Trimming took 3 bases from V and 1 from J; bases not matched to a gene: 3. Germline assignment: CDR1 SGDLS and CDR2 YYNGEE. This CDR3 is 15 amino acids long.

This sequence joins TRBV6-5 and TRBJ1-1; 10 bases align to TRBD1. Per germline, CDR1 MNHEY and CDR2 SVGAGI. The CDR3 consists of 15 residues. V lost 5 bases and J lost 3; bases outside the gene matches: 6. The CDR3 here is CASSPWTGGDTEAFF. CDR3 coding DNA: TGTGCCAGCAGTCCCTGGACAGGGGGTGACACTGAAGCTTTCTTT.

The chain uses TRBV4-2 and TRBJ1-1; D is undetermined. With 0 bases removed from V and 1 base from J, the gap between germline ends came to 12 bases. The CDR3 contains 16 residues. The germline V gene encodes CDR1 LGHNA and CDR2 YNFKEQ. The CDR3 spells CASSQDIGDANTEAFF. CDR3 nucleotide sequence: TGTGCCAGCAGCCAAGATATTGGGGATGCGAACACTGAAGCTTTCTTT.

This clone was observed a single time. The CDR3 loop reads CASSTQGNSPLHF. The CDR3 DNA sequence: TGTGCCAGCAGCACCCAGGGGAATTCACCCCTCCACTTT. The J gene is TRBJ1-6, the V gene TRBV11-2; possibly TRBD1 for D (6 bases). V was cut by 5 bases and J by 7 bases, with 9 bases left in between. Germline-derived CDR1 and CDR2 are SGHAT and FQNNGV. The CDR3 loop spans 13 amino acids.

The chain recombines TRBV5-4 with TRBJ1-2; D is ambiguous. This CDR3 spans 16 amino acids. From germline, CDR1 is SGHNT and CDR2 YYREEE (reference sequence). Trimming took off 0 bases at V and 6 bases at J, with 18 bases between the two ends. CDR3 loop: CASSLDFLGWVDGYTF. DNA for the CDR3: TGTGCCAGCAGCTTGGATTTTCTCGGGTGGGTCGATGGCTACACCTTC. Full variable domain (outside the CDR3, taken from reference TRBV5-4 and TRBJ1-2): ETGVTQSPTHLIKTRGQQVTLRCSSQSGHNTVSWYQQALGQGPQFIFQYYREEENGRGNFPPRFSGLQFPNYSSELNVNALELDDSALYLCASSLDFLGWVDGYTFGSGTRLTVV.

CDR3 DNA: TGCGCCAGCAGGACAGGGTCCGGTCTGTTCGGAGAGACCCAGTACTTC. Its protein is CASRTGSGLFGETQYF. The chain has TRBV5-1 and TRBJ2-5, with 7 nucleotides matching TRBD1. The CDR3 loop spans 16 amino acids. Germline CDR1 and CDR2: SGHRS and YFSETQ. V was clipped by 5 bases and J by 4 bases; unmatched bases: 14.